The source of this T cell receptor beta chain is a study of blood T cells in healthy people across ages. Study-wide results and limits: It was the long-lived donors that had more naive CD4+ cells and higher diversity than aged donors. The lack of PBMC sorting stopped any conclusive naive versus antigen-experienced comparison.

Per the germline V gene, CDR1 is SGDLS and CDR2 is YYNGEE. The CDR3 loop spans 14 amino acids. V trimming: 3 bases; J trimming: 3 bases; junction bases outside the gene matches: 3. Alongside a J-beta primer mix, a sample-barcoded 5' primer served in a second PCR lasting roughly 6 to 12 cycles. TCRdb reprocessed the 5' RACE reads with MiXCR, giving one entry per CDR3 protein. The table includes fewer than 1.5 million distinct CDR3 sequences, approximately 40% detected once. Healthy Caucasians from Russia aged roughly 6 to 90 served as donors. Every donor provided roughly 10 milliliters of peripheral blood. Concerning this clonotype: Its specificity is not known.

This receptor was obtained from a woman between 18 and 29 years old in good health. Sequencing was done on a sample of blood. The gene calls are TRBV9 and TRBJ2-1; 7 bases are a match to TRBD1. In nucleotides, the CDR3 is TGTGCCAGCAGCGGACAGGGCTACTACAATGAGCAGTTCTTC. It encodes CASSGQGYYNEQFF. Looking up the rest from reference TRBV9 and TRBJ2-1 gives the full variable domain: DSGVTQTPKHLITATGQRVTLRCSPRSGDLSVYWYQQSLDQGLQFLIQYYNGEERAKGNILERFSAQQFPDLHSELNLSSLELGDSALYFCASSGQGYYNEQFFGPGTRLTVL.